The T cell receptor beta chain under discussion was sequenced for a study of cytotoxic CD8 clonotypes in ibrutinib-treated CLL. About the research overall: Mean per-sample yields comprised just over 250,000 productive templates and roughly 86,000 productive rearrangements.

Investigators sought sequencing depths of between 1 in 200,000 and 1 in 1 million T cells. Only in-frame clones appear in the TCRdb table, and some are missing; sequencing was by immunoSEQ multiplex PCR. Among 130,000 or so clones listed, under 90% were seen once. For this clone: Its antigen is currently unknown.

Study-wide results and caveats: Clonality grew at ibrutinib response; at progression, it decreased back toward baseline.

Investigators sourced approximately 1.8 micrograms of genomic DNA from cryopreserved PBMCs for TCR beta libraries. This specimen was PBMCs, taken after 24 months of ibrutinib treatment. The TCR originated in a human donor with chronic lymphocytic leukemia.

CDR3 nucleotide sequence: TGTGCCAGCAGCCAAAGCCTGCCGTTACGGACCGGGGAGCTGTTTTTT. This sequence encodes CASSQSLPLRTGELFF. This chain uses TRBV11-1 with TRBJ2-2; D is unclear. V lost 5 bases to trimming and J lost 5 bases, with 18 bases between them. The CDR3 spans 16 residues. The germline gives CDR1 SGHAT, CDR2 FQDESV (reference sequence).